The 10 T cell receptor beta chains given below trace back to one sample, sequenced in a study. Sequenced on an Illumina MiSeq. TCRdb redid the processing of the public reads, applying fastp at Q25 and MiXCR, and retained in-frame beta chains. CDR3 protein sequences are deduplicated, and each keeps its most common genes and DNA. The table for this sample lists 310 or so distinct CDR3 sequences; 9% of them were counted only once. The biggest ten clones account for about 54% of the sample. Source material: CD4+ T cells from peripheral blood. The source of these receptors is a human donor with rheumatoid arthritis.

Regarding this clonotype: With a much larger clone just one base away, this may be a read error. J is TRBJ2-2 and V is TRBV7-3; D remains ambiguous. The CDR3 consists of 13 residues. CDR1 is SGHTA, CDR2 FQGTGA, per germline. CDR3 sequence (DNA): TGTACCAGCAGCTCGCAGAACACCGGGGAGCTGTTTTTT. It encodes CTSSSQNTGELFF.

This clonotype is categorized as large. The rearrangement links TRBV5-6 to TRBJ1-5, with D unresolved. The CDR3 loop spans 13 amino acids. Per germline, CDR1 SGHDT and CDR2 YYEEEE. Trimming left V 6 bases short and J 8 bases short, with 15 bases between. CDR3 sequence reads: CASMLRMMEPQHF. The CDR3 bases are TGTGCCAGCATGTTGCGGATGATGGAGCCCCAGCATTTT.

This clonotype is labeled large (0.1 to 1%). V is TRBV3-1 and J is TRBJ2-7; D is unclear. The CDR3 contains 15 residues. CDR1 is LGHDT, CDR2 YNNKEL, per germline (reference sequence). The V gene lost 4 bases and the J gene lost 3 bases, with 16 bases spanning the gap. CDR3 protein: CASSLRKGTNYEQYF. The CDR3 bases are TGTGCCAGCAGCCTCCGAAAGGGAACCAACTACGAGCAGTACTTC.

By proportion, this clonotype is large. The chain recombines TRBV5-1 with TRBJ1-1; D unresolved. This CDR3 region has 12 residues. Trimming removed 4 bases at V and 3 bases at J, with 7 bases between. The germline V gene has CDR1 SGHRS and CDR2 YFSETQ. DNA for the CDR3: TGCGCCAGCAGCCCCTCAGACACTGAAGCTTTCTTT. Amino acid sequence: CASSPSDTEAFF.

This clonotype is large in the sample. The gene calls are TRBV5-4 and TRBJ2-3; D call uncertain. The V end lost 0 bases, the J end lost 6 bases, and 14 bases lay between the germline ends. This CDR3 comprises 15 residues. CDR1 SGHNT and CDR2 YYREEE come from the germline V gene (reference sequence). The CDR3 DNA follows: TGTGCCAGCAGCTTGGACTCGGACCCTAGGGATACGCAGTATTTT. Translating it yields CASSLDSDPRDTQYF. Complete variable domain (other parts from reference TRBV5-4 and TRBJ2-3): ETGVTQSPTHLIKTRGQQVTLRCSSQSGHNTVSWYQQALGQGPQFIFQYYREEENGRGNFPPRFSGLQFPNYSSELNVNALELDDSALYLCASSLDSDPRDTQYFGPGTRLTVL.

This clonotype is classed as large (0.1 to 1%). The rearrangement uses TRBV12-5 and TRBJ2-2, with TRBD2 matching 10 bases. The CDR3 consists of 16 residues. Looked up from germline, CDR1 is LGHNT and CDR2 is FRNRAP. The V segment lost 1 base and the J segment 7 bases; nucleotides outside the gene matches: 6. This CDR3 is CASGLALAGEGGELFF. For the CDR3, the DNA is TGTGCTAGTGGTTTGGCCCTAGCGGGAGAGGGCGGGGAGCTGTTTTTT.

By share, this clonotype counts as large (0.1 to 1%). V gene TRBV7-2 combines with J gene TRBJ2-7, with 11 bases that match TRBD2. Germline V gene data show CDR1 as SGHTA and CDR2 as FQGNSA. J was trimmed by 3 bases and V by 4 bases; bases with no gene match: 5. CDR3 length: 15 residues. CDR3 DNA sequence: TGTGCCAGCAGCTCGGGACTAGCGGAGCTCTACGAGCAGTACTTC. Protein product: CASSSGLAELYEQYF.

This clonotype is classed as large. This chain joins TRBV19 and TRBJ2-6, with D unresolved. The CDR3 contains 13 residues. CDR1 LNHDA and CDR2 SQIVND come from the germline V gene (reference sequence). The ends were cut back, 4 bases at V and 4 bases at J, with 5 bases in the middle. CDR3 nucleotide sequence: TGTGCCAGTAGTACCCGAGGGGCCAACGTCCTGACTTTC. This sequence encodes CASSTRGANVLTF.

This clonotype is classed as large (0.1 to 1%). CDR3 sequence reads: CASSRDSSRGTEAFF. The DNA of the CDR3 is TGTGCCAGCAGCCGGGACTCTAGTAGGGGCACTGAAGCTTTCTTT. The chain has TRBV2 and TRBJ1-1; TRBD1 is a possible D gene (5 bases). The CDR3 has 15 residues. The germline V and J ends were trimmed by 6 bases and 4 bases, with 18 bases remaining between them. Germline V lookup: CDR1 SNHLY, CDR2 FYNNEI.

The V call is TRBV18, the J call TRBJ2-1, with TRBD2 identical over 16 bases. Germline V gene lookup returns CDR1 KGHSH and CDR2 LQKENI. This CDR3 is 17 amino acids long. Trimming at V came to 0 bases and at J to 4 bases, leaving 0 bases not matched to a gene. This chain's CDR3 is CASSPPGLAGGYNEQFF. In DNA, the CDR3 is TGTGCCAGCTCACCACCGGGACTAGCGGGAGGGTACAATGAGCAGTTCTTC. Together with reference TRBV18 and TRBJ2-1, the CDR3 gives the full variable domain: NAGVMQNPRHLVRRRGQEARLRCSPMKGHSHVYWYRQLPEEGLKFMVYLQKENIIDESGMPKERFSAEFPKEGPSILRIQQVVRGDSAAYFCASSPPGLAGGYNEQFFGPGTRLTVL.